These T cell receptor beta chains were read from a single sample in a study of T cell responses to AZD1222 COVID-19 vaccine. Generated by immunoSEQ multiplex PCR, the TCRdb table keeps only in-frame clones and is missing some. The sample carries fewer than 200,000 clones, just over 90% recorded once. Sequenced material: peripheral blood, taken on day 0 of AZD1222 vaccination. These receptors were obtained from an adult in good health. Both conserved end residues are part of each CDR3. A D gene is named only where the DNA matches it firmly. Expanded clones are given a class, and other clones once, few, many or no size at all.

DNA	CDR3	D	size	V	J
TGTGCCAGCAGCACCCAGGGGGCGGACACTGAAGCTTTCTTT	CASSTQGADTEAFF	TRBD1	.	TRBV11-3	TRBJ1-1
TGTGCCAGTAGTATAGATCGTTTCGGGGGCCAAGAGACCCAGTACTTC	CASSIDRFGGQETQYF	.	.	TRBV19	TRBJ2-5
TGTGCCAGCAGTTTTGTTGGCTCCTACGAGCAGTACTTC	CASSFVGSYEQYF	.	.	TRBV27	TRBJ2-7
TGTGCCAGCAGGGAGACTAGCTCCTCTGGGGCCAACGTCCTGACTTTC	CASRETSSSGANVLTF	TRBD2	.	TRBV27	TRBJ2-6
TGTGCCAGCAGCGTTGTTCCGGAGAACACTGAAGCTTTCTTT	CASSVVPENTEAFF	.	.	TRBV9	TRBJ1-1
TGTGCCAGCACCCGAAGAGGTGCCAAAAACATTCAGTACTTC	CASTRRGAKNIQYF	.	.	TRBV6-5	TRBJ2-4
TGTGCCAGTACCCGAGGAGGGGCCCCGGGAGAGACCCAGTACTTC	CASTRGGAPGETQYF	.	.	TRBV19	TRBJ2-5
TGCGCCAGCAGTGATCAGCGGGAGAGGAATGAGCAGTTCTTC	CASSDQRERNEQFF	TRBD2	medium-sized	TRBV10-1	TRBJ2-1
TGCGCCAGCAAAGACCGGGACAGCCGCTTCCATCAGCCCCAGCATTTT	CASKDRDSRFHQPQHF	TRBD1	.	TRBV10-1	TRBJ1-5
TGTGCCAGCGCCGGGACTAGCGTTTACAATGAGCAGTTCTTC	CASAGTSVYNEQFF	TRBD2	few	TRBV6-5	TRBJ2-1
TGCGCCATCCTAGGGGGCTACAATGAGCAGTTCTTC	CAILGGYNEQFF	.	.	TRBV10-2	TRBJ2-1
TGTGCCAGCAGCGCGGGACAGGGATTCTATGGCTACACCTTC	CASSAGQGFYGYTF	TRBD1	.	TRBV27	TRBJ1-2
TGTGCCAGCTCTCACCGGAGGGAAGGACAGTTCTTC	CASSHRREGQFF	.	.	TRBV18	TRBJ2-1
TGTGCCACCAGTGAAGTCGGGGGGAACACCGGGGAGCTGTTTTTT	CATSEVGGNTGELFF	.	few	TRBV24-1	TRBJ2-2
TGTGCCAGCAGTTACTTCCGGCTAGACAATTACGAGCAGTACTTC	CASSYFRLDNYEQYF	.	.	TRBV6-2/TRBV6-3	TRBJ2-7
TGTGCCAGCAGCCTCCAGGTGACAGGGGGGGATGGCTACACCTTC	CASSLQVTGGDGYTF	TRBD1	.	TRBV7-2	TRBJ1-2
TGTGCCAGCAGTCCCTGGGGGGGATTCGAGCAGCCCCAGCATTTT	CASSPWGGFEQPQHF	.	.	TRBV6-6	TRBJ1-5
TGTGCCAGCAGCCCACCCACGGGACAGGTGACCCAAGAGACCCAGTACTTC	CASSPPTGQVTQETQYF	TRBD1	.	TRBV7-9	TRBJ2-5
TGTGCCAGCAGCTTAGGATCGGTTACAACTAATGAAAAACTGTTTTTT	CASSLGSVTTNEKLFF	.	.	TRBV7-9	TRBJ1-4
TGTGCCAGCAGTTTAGTCCAGGGCTACGAGCAGTACTTC	CASSLVQGYEQYF	.	.	TRBV12-3/TRBV12-4	TRBJ2-7
TGTGCCAGCAGTTTACAGGGGACTGAAGCTTTCTTT	CASSLQGTEAFF	.	.	TRBV28	TRBJ1-1
TGTGCCAGCAGCCAGGGGGGCCGGAATTCACCCCTCCACTTT	CASSQGGRNSPLHF	TRBD1	.	TRBV6-5	TRBJ1-6
TGTGCCAGCAGCTTATCTGGGGGGGAGCTGTTTTTT	CASSLSGGELFF	.	.	TRBV11-3	TRBJ2-2
TGTGCCACCAGCAGAGAATATTCACGGACAGGGGGGGACGGCTACACCTTC	CATSREYSRTGGDGYTF	TRBD1	many	TRBV15	TRBJ1-2
TGTGCCTGTAAACAGGGGTCCGGCACCGGGGAGCTGTTTTTT	CACKQGSGTGELFF	TRBD1	.	TRBV30	TRBJ2-2
TGTGCCAGCATGAGGGAAAGTGGTCAGCCCCAGCATTTT	CASMRESGQPQHF	.	.	TRBV2	TRBJ1-5
TGTGCCACCCTTAAGACAGGTGAAACTGAAGCTTTCTTT	CATLKTGETEAFF	.	.	TRBV19	TRBJ1-1
TGCGCCAGCAGCTTTCAGCGGGAGGGCCGAGGGGAGACCCAGTACTTC	CASSFQREGRGETQYF	TRBD2	.	TRBV5-1	TRBJ2-5
TGTGCCAGTAGTATTTTGCTAGGGGACCCCTACAATGAGCAGTTCTTC	CASSILLGDPYNEQFF	.	.	TRBV19	TRBJ2-1
TGTGCCAGCAGCCAGGCCCACCGGGACAGGGGAGACGGCTACACCTTC	CASSQAHRDRGDGYTF	TRBD1	.	TRBV4-2	TRBJ1-2
TGTGCCAGCAGCTTGGGAACAGGACGTAATTCACCCCTCCACTTT	CASSLGTGRNSPLHF	.	.	TRBV5-5	TRBJ1-6
TGTGCCAGCAGCCAAGGCAGCGCTAGCTCCTACGAGCAGTACTTC	CASSQGSASSYEQYF	.	.	TRBV3-1/TRBV3-2	TRBJ2-7
TGTGCCAGCAGCGTAGGTCTAGCGGGAAATACGCAGTATTTT	CASSVGLAGNTQYF	TRBD2	once	TRBV9	TRBJ2-3
TGTGCCAGCAGCCAAGTCCAGGGGACGAACTATGGCTACACCTTC	CASSQVQGTNYGYTF	.	.	TRBV14	TRBJ1-2
TGCGCCAGCAGCCCTCCGGACAGGGCCCCTGAAGCTTTCTTT	CASSPPDRAPEAFF	TRBD1	.	TRBV4-1	TRBJ1-1
TGTGCCAGCAGTGACCAGGCAGGGATGGATGGCTACACCTTC	CASSDQAGMDGYTF	.	few	TRBV6-4	TRBJ1-2
TGTGCCAGCAGTTTAACTCCTCGCTCCTACAATGAGCAGTTCTTC	CASSLTPRSYNEQFF	.	.	TRBV27	TRBJ2-1
TGTGCCAGCAGCCTATGGAGTAAAGAGACCCAGTACTTC	CASSLWSKETQYF	.	once	TRBV11-2	TRBJ2-5
TGTGCCAGCAGATATATGCCGGGACAGACCTACGAGCAGTACTTC	CASRYMPGQTYEQYF	TRBD1	once	TRBV6-5	TRBJ2-7
TGTGCCATCAGGCGACAGGGGGCAATTACAGACGGCTACACCTTC	CAIRRQGAITDGYTF	TRBD1	.	TRBV10-3	TRBJ1-2
TGTGCCACCAGTGACATGGGCTATGGCTACACCTTC	CATSDMGYGYTF	.	.	TRBV24-1	TRBJ1-2
TGTGCCAGCAGTCCGGGGGCCTACAATGAGCAGTTCTTC	CASSPGAYNEQFF	.	.	TRBV6-5	TRBJ2-1
TGTGCCAGCAGCTTGGGACTAGCGGGAGTGGAGAGCACAGATACGCAGTATTTT	CASSLGLAGVESTDTQYF	TRBD2	.	TRBV5-4	TRBJ2-3
TGTGCCAGCAGCCTGGGGGCAGGGGAAGGCTACACCTTC	CASSLGAGEGYTF	.	.	TRBV3-1/TRBV3-2	TRBJ1-2
TGTGCCAGCAGCAGACTAGCGGGAGGGTCATCCTACGAGCAGTACTTC	CASSRLAGGSSYEQYF	TRBD2	.	TRBV6-6	TRBJ2-7